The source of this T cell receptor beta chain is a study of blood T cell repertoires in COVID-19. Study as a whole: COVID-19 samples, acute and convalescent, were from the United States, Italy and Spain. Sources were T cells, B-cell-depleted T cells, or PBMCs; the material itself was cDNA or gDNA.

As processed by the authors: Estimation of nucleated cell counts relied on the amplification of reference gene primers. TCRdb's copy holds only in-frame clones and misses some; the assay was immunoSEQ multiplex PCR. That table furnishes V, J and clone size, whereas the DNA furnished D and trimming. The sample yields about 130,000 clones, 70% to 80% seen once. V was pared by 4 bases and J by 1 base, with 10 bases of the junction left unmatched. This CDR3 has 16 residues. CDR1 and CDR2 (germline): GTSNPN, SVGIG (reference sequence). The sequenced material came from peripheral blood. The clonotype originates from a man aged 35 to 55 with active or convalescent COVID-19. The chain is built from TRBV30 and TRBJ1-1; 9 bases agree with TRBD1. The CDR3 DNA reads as TGTGCCTGGACCTTCAGAGGGACAGGGAAGAACACTGAAGCTTTCTTT. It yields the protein CAWTFRGTGKNTEAFF.